Sequencing of this TCR beta chain was carried out in a study of identical twins. Broader study findings: The conclusions drew on cross-sectional statistical analysis instead of tracking the same donors.

TCRdb fed the 5' RACE reads into MiXCR, producing one record per CDR3 protein. The table records roughly 700,000 distinct CDR3 sequences, 8.6% of them present only once. Germline V gene sequence: CDR1 MNHEY, CDR2 SMNVEV (reference sequence). The CDR3 runs to 12 residues. This clonotype appeared many times. Its antigen is not identified. A read error may produce the germline difference seen at one junction end. These sequences were also reported in another study, on yellow fever vaccine responses in identical twins. In that study: Twins reportedly showed a vaccine T cell response that seemed partly convergent and partly personalized.

Sequences were obtained from PBMCs. The sequence was obtained from a woman between 18 and 29 years old in good health. The chain joins TRBV27 to TRBJ2-7, with D unresolved. The CDR3 nucleotides are TGTGCCACCAGTTTAGTGGCCGGTGAGCAGTACTTC. The encoded protein is CATSLVAGEQYF.